Listed below are T cell receptor beta chains from one sample, sequenced in a study of T-cell memory formation after mild COVID-19. MiXCR, applied by TCRdb to the 5' RACE reads, yields one record per CDR3 protein. The table records 300,000 to 400,000 distinct CDR3 sequences, around 28% of them present only once. The sample consisted of PBMCs or a T cell subset sorted from them (not recorded which). Every receptor here comes from an adult woman who had mild COVID-19 (a few samples of this study predate the infection). Cell type and time point are not known. Each CDR3 is given with its conserved first and last residue. The order of the fields is J gene, V gene, clone size, D gene, CDR3 protein, CDR3 DNA. D genes are given only for firm matches. Clone size is shown for a subset of rows, as once, few, many or a class of expanded clone.

J: TRBJ2-3; V: TRBV12-3/TRBV12-4; size: -; D: -; CDR3: CASKSSVGTDTQYF; DNA: TGTGCCAGCAAGTCGTCGGTAGGCACAGATACGCAGTATTTT
J: TRBJ2-3; V: TRBV5-1; size: -; D: TRBD2; CDR3: CASSLTGTSGTTDTQYF; DNA: TGCGCCAGCAGCTTAACCGGGACTAGCGGGACCACAGATACGCAGTATTTT
J: TRBJ2-1; V: TRBV12-3/TRBV12-4; size: -; D: -; CDR3: CASSLPPARAPVSSYNEQFF; DNA: TGTGCCAGCAGTTTACCCCCCGCCAGGGCCCCAGTCAGCTCCTACAATGAGCAGTTCTTC
J: TRBJ2-1; V: TRBV28; size: -; D: -; CDR3: CASSPSQYEQFF; DNA: TGTGCCAGCAGCCCATCTCAATATGAGCAGTTCTTC
J: TRBJ2-7; V: TRBV29-1; size: few; D: TRBD1; CDR3: CSGTSDTGVPEQYF; DNA: TGCAGCGGCACATCCGATACAGGGGTCCCCGAGCAGTACTTC
J: TRBJ1-5; V: TRBV15; size: few; D: -; CDR3: CATSRDGRPQHF; DNA: TGTGCCACCAGCAGAGATGGGCGGCCCCAGCATTTT
J: TRBJ2-7; V: TRBV20-1; size: few; D: TRBD1; CDR3: CSANRDRGYEQYF; DNA: TGCAGTGCGAACCGGGACAGGGGGTACGAGCAGTACTTC
J: TRBJ2-5; V: TRBV7-2; size: many; D: -; CDR3: CASSPRDQETQYF; DNA: TGTGCCAGCAGCCCCAGGGACCAAGAGACCCAGTACTTC
J: TRBJ2-1; V: TRBV9; size: -; D: -; CDR3: CASSVARSDEQFF; DNA: TGTGCCAGCAGCGTAGCTCGTAGTGATGAGCAGTTCTTC
J: TRBJ2-1; V: TRBV3-1; size: many; D: -; CDR3: CASSFKTGRAGEQFF; DNA: TGTGCCAGCAGCTTTAAAACGGGGAGAGCTGGTGAGCAGTTCTTC
J: TRBJ2-1; V: TRBV7-7; size: -; D: TRBD1; CDR3: CASSRQGDNEQFF; DNA: TGTGCCAGCAGCCGACAGGGAGACAATGAGCAGTTCTTC
J: TRBJ2-7; V: TRBV6-1; size: few; D: -; CDR3: CASSNRPGLFYEQYF; DNA: TGTGCCAGCAGTAATCGGCCAGGGCTGTTTTACGAGCAGTACTTC
J: TRBJ2-5; V: TRBV3-1; size: -; D: -; CDR3: CASSQDRSLETQYF; DNA: TGTGCCAGCAGCCAAGATCGGAGTTTGGAGACCCAGTACTTC
J: TRBJ2-1; V: TRBV12-3/TRBV12-4; size: few; D: TRBD2; CDR3: CASSRLAGVNEQFF; DNA: TGTGCCAGCAGTCGACTAGCGGGGGTCAATGAGCAGTTCTTC
J: TRBJ2-2; V: TRBV9; size: -; D: -; CDR3: CASSAQLGLENTGELFF; DNA: TGTGCCAGCAGCGCCCAGTTGGGGCTGGAGAACACCGGGGAGCTGTTTTTT
J: TRBJ2-1; V: TRBV20-1; size: -; D: TRBD2; CDR3: CSARLAGGTEQFF; DNA: TGCAGTGCGCGGCTAGCGGGGGGTACTGAGCAGTTCTTC
J: TRBJ2-1; V: TRBV7-3; size: few; D: TRBD1; CDR3: CASSPRTGFEEQFF; DNA: TGTGCCAGCAGCCCAAGGACAGGATTCGAAGAGCAGTTCTTC
J: TRBJ1-2; V: TRBV12-3/TRBV12-4; size: -; D: -; CDR3: CASGTGYGYTF; DNA: TGTGCCAGCGGGACGGGATATGGCTACACCTTC
J: TRBJ1-1; V: TRBV29-1; size: few; D: -; CDR3: CSVSGRTNTEAFF; DNA: TGCAGCGTCTCGGGCAGGACGAACACTGAAGCTTTCTTT
J: TRBJ2-7; V: TRBV4-2; size: few; D: -; CDR3: CASSQEYGGQYEQYF; DNA: TGTGCCAGCAGCCAAGAGTACGGGGGGCAGTACGAGCAGTACTTC
J: TRBJ2-3; V: TRBV12-3/TRBV12-4; size: -; D: TRBD2; CDR3: CASSPGVRGGTDTQYF; DNA: TGTGCCAGCAGTCCCGGGGTACGGGGGGGCACAGATACGCAGTATTTT
J: TRBJ1-2; V: TRBV11-2; size: -; D: -; CDR3: CASSLGSRGDDYGYTF; DNA: TGTGCCAGCAGCTTAGGGTCAAGAGGGGATGACTATGGCTACACCTTC
J: TRBJ2-7; V: TRBV12-3/TRBV12-4; size: -; D: -; CDR3: CASSLGRGAYEQYF; DNA: TGTGCCAGCAGTTTGGGGCGGGGAGCCTACGAGCAGTACTTC
J: TRBJ2-5; V: TRBV18; size: -; D: -; CDR3: CASSPSRQETQYF; DNA: TGTGCCAGCTCACCATCGAGGCAAGAGACCCAGTACTTC
J: TRBJ2-2; V: TRBV7-9; size: few; D: -; CDR3: CASSFRMNTGELFF; DNA: TGTGCCAGCAGCTTCCGGATGAACACCGGGGAGCTGTTTTTT
J: TRBJ2-7; V: TRBV20-1; size: -; D: -; CDR3: CSAKAWQTSYEQYF; DNA: TGCAGTGCTAAGGCTTGGCAGACCTCCTACGAGCAGTACTTC
J: TRBJ1-2; V: TRBV7-8; size: few; D: -; CDR3: CASSPRQYGYTF; DNA: TGTGCCAGCAGCCCCAGACAGTATGGCTACACCTTC
J: TRBJ1-2; V: TRBV29-1; size: -; D: -; CDR3: CSVEEFGRYGYTF; DNA: TGCAGCGTTGAAGAGTTCGGCAGGTATGGCTACACCTTC
J: TRBJ2-7; V: TRBV2; size: -; D: TRBD2; CDR3: CATRFGLAGGAYEQYF; DNA: TGTGCCACCCGTTTTGGACTAGCGGGAGGAGCATACGAGCAGTACTTC
J: TRBJ1-6; V: TRBV2; size: few; D: TRBD1; CDR3: CASSALGQRGNSPLHF; DNA: TGTGCCAGCAGTGCCCTGGGACAGCGCGGGAATTCACCCCTCCACTTT
J: TRBJ2-1; V: TRBV9; size: -; D: TRBD2; CDR3: CASSVASERGVPNEQFF; DNA: TGTGCCAGCAGCGTAGCGAGCGAGCGGGGCGTTCCCAATGAGCAGTTCTTC
J: TRBJ2-1; V: TRBV29-1; size: -; D: -; CDR3: CSVRLWEERSYNEQFF; DNA: TGCAGCGTTCGCCTTTGGGAGGAAAGGTCCTACAATGAGCAGTTCTTC
J: TRBJ2-7; V: TRBV6-5; size: -; D: -; CDR3: CASSYGAGASYEQYF; DNA: TGTGCCAGCAGTTACGGGGCGGGGGCATCTTACGAGCAGTACTTC
J: TRBJ2-1; V: TRBV4-1; size: once; D: -; CDR3: CASSQDRGGFNEQFF; DNA: TGCGCCAGCAGCCAAGATAGAGGGGGGTTCAATGAGCAGTTCTTC
J: TRBJ2-2; V: TRBV6-4; size: -; D: -; CDR3: CASSDGDTGELFF; DNA: TGTGCCAGCAGTGACGGAGACACCGGGGAGCTGTTTTTT
J: TRBJ2-1; V: TRBV12-3/TRBV12-4; size: -; D: -; CDR3: CASSFRGRGEQLF; DNA: TGTGCCAGCAGTTTTCGGGGTCGCGGTGAGCAGTTATTC
J: TRBJ2-2; V: TRBV27; size: few; D: -; CDR3: CASSYGTNTGELFF; DNA: TGTGCCAGCAGTTATGGCACCAACACCGGGGAGCTGTTTTTT